What follows are 4 T cell receptor beta chains derived from one specimen sequenced in a study of blood T cell repertoires in COVID-19. Profiled with immunoSEQ multiplex PCR; TCRdb holds only in-frame clones, not every one. The sample records roughly 72,000 clones, approximately 87% being singletons. What was sequenced was peripheral blood. The receptors here all came from a human donor in a cohort sampled during active COVID-19.

The chain is built from TRBV5-1 and TRBJ1-1; D is perhaps TRBD1 (5 bases). The CDR3 is made up of 16 amino acids. In germline, CDR1 is SGHRS, CDR2 YFSETQ. V lost 0 bases, J lost 0 bases, and 12 bases lay in between. The CDR3 here is CASSLEGAVMNTEAFF. The DNA for the CDR3 is TGCGCCAGCAGCTTGGAAGGGGCGGTAATGAACACTGAAGCTTTCTTT.

The chain carries TRBV6-5 and TRBJ2-7; a possible D gene is TRBD1 (6 bases). The CDR3 runs to 13 residues. Germline CDR1 and CDR2: MNHEY and SVGAGI. Trimming pared 8 bases from V and 2 bases from J, leaving 13 bases between. Here the CDR3 DNA reads TGTGCCAGCGCGCAGGGGCCGGCCTACGAGCAGTACTTC. Encoded protein: CASAQGPAYEQYF.

V is TRBV15 and J is TRBJ1-5; the D gene is possibly TRBD1 (6 bases). The CDR3 is 16 amino acids. Between the trimmed V and J ends, which lost 1 base and 7 bases, there was a span of 17 bases. CDR1 LNHNV and CDR2 YYDKDF come from the germline V gene (reference sequence). CDR3 region: CATSRVPWTDFQPQHF. CDR3 nucleotides: TGTGCCACCAGCAGAGTTCCATGGACAGATTTCCAGCCCCAGCATTTT.

This chain connects TRBV7-9 to TRBJ1-5; D call uncertain. Germline lookup yields CDR1 SEHNR and CDR2 FQNEAQ (reference sequence). Trimming stripped 2 bases from V and 4 bases from J, with 3 bases between. The CDR3 contains 12 residues. CDR3: CASSLSNQPQHF. CDR3 DNA sequence: TGTGCCAGCAGCTTATCAAATCAGCCCCAGCATTTT.